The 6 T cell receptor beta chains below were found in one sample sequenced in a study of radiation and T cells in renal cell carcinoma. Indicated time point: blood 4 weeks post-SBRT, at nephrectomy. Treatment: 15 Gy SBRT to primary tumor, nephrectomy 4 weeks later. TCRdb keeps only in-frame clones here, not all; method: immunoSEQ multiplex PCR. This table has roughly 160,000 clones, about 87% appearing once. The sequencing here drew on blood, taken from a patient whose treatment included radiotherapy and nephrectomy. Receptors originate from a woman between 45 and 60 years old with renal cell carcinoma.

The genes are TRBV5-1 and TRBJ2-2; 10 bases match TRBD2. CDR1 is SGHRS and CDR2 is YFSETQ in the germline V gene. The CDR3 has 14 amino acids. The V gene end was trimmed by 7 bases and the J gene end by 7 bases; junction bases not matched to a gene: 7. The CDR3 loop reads CASGSGGAGGELFF. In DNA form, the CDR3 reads TGCGCCAGCGGCAGCGGGGGGGCTGGCGGGGAGCTGTTTTTT.

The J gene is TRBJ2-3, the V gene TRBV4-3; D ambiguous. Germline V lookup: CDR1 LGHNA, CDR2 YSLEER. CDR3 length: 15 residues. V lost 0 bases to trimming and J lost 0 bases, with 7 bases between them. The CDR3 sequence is CASSQDLQSTDTQYF. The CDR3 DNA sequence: TGCGCCAGCAGCCAAGATTTACAGAGCACAGATACGCAGTATTTT.

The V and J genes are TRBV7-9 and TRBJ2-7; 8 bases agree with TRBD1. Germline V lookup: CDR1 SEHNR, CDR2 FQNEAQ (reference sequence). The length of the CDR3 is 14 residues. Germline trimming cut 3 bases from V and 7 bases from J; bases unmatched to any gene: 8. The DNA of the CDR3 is TGTGCCAGCAGCTTGGACGGGACAGGACTTGAGCAGTACTTC. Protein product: CASSLDGTGLEQYF.

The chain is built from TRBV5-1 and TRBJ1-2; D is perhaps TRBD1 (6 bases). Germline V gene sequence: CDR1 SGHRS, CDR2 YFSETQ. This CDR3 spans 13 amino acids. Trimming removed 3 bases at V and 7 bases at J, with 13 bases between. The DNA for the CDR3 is TGCGCCAGCAGCTCGACAGGCGGGTTTGGCTACACCTTC. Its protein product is CASSSTGGFGYTF.

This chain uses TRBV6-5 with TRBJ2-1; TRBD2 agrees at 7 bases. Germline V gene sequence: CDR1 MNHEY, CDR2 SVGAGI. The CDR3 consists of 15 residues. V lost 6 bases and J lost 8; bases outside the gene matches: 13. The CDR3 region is CASRLLALSGDEQFF. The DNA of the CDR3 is TGTGCCAGCAGGTTACTAGCGTTATCCGGGGATGAGCAGTTCTTC.

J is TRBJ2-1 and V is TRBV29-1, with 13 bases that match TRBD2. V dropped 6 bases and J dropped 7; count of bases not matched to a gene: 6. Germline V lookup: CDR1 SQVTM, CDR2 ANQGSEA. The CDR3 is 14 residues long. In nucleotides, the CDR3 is TGCAGCGTCGGGACTAGCGGGGTCAGGAATGAGCAGTTCTTC. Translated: CSVGTSGVRNEQFF.